This T cell receptor beta chain is from a study of OX40 agonist ivuxolimab in advanced cancers. The CDR3 contains 14 residues. CDR1 is LNHNV, CDR2 YYDKDF, per germline (reference sequence). Trimming left V 5 bases short and J 2 bases short, with 11 bases between. TCRdb's table, derived via immunoSEQ multiplex PCR, lists solely in-frame clones and lacks some. Of about 93,000 clones in the sample, about 91% are singletons; the top ten hold 0.45% to 0.55%. The chain combines TRBV15 with TRBJ2-3, with D unresolved. The TCR was taken from an adult with an advanced solid tumor such as melanoma, head and neck, liver or kidney cancer. Sequences were derived from CD4+ or CD8+ T cells sorted from blood, sampled in a trial of the OX40 agonist ivuxolimab. CDR3 bases: TGTGCCACCAGCGCGCCTCTAGTCACAGATACGCAGTATTTT. This codes for CATSAPLVTDTQYF.